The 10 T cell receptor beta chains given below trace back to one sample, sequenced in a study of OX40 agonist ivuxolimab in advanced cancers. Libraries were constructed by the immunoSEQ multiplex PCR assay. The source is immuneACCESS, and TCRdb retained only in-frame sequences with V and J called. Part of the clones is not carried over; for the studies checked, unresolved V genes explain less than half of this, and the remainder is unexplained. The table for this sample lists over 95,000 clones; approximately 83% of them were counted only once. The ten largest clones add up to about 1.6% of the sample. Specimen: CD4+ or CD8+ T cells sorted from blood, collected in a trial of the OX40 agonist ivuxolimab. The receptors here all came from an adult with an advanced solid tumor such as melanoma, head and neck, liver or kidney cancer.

The CDR3 loop is CASSRDPPYEQYF. CDR3 in DNA: TGTGCCAGCAGTAGGGACCCCCCCTACGAGCAGTACTTC. The gene calls are TRBV6-1 and TRBJ2-7; D tentatively reads TRBD1 or TRBD2 (5 bases each). The CDR3 runs to 13 residues. The germline gives CDR1 MNHNS, CDR2 SASEGT. V was shortened by 5 bases and J by 2 bases, with 10 bases between the two germline ends.

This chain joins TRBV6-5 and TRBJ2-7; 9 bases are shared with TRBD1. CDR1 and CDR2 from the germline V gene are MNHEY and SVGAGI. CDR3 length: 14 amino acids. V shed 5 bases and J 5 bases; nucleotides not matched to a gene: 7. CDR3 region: CASSRGTGLNEQYF. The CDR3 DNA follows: TGTGCCAGCAGTCGCGGGACAGGGCTCAACGAGCAGTACTTC.

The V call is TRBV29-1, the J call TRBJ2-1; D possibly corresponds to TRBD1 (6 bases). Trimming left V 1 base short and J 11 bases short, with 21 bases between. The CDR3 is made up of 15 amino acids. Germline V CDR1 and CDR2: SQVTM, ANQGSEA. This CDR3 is CSVEGGQGLAMKQFF. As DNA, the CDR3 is TGCAGCGTTGAAGGGGGGCAAGGGCTGGCAATGAAGCAGTTCTTC.

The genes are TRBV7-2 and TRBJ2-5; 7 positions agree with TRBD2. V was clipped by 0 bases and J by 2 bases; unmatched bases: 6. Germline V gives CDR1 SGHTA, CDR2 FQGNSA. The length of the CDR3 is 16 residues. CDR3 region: CASSLALGGGQETQYF. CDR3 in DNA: TGTGCCAGCAGCTTAGCCCTTGGCGGGGGTCAAGAGACCCAGTACTTC. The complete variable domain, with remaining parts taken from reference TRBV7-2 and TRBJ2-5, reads GAGVSQSPSNKVTEKGKDVELRCDPISGHTALYWYRQSLGQGLEFLIYFQGNSAPDKSGLPSDRFSAERTGGSVSTLTIQRTQQEDSAVYLCASSLALGGGQETQYFGPGTRLLVL.

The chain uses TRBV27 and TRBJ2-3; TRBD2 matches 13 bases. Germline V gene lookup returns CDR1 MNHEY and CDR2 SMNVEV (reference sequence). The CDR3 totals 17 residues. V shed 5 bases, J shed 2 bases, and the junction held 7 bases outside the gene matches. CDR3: CASSTWTSGGYTDTQYF. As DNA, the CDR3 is TGTGCCAGCAGTACCTGGACTAGCGGGGGTTACACAGATACGCAGTATTTT.

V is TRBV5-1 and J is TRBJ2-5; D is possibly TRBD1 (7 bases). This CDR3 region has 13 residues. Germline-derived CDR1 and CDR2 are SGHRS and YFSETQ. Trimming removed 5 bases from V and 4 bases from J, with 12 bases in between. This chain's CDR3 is CASREGARETQYF. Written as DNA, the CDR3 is TGCGCCAGCAGGGAGGGGGCGAGAGAGACCCAGTACTTC.

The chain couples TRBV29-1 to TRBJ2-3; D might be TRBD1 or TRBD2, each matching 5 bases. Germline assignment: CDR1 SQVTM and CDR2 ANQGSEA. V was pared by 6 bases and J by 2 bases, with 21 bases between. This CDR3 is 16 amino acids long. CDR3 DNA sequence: TGCAGCGTAGCACGGGGCGCTGTACCCATCACAGATACGCAGTATTTT. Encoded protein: CSVARGAVPITDTQYF.

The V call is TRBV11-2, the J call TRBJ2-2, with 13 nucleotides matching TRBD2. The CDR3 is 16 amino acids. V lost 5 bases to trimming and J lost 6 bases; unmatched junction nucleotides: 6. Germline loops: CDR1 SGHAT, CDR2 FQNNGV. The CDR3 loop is CASSQLAGGPAGELFF. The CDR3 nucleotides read TGTGCCAGCAGCCAACTAGCGGGAGGGCCGGCCGGGGAGCTGTTTTTT.

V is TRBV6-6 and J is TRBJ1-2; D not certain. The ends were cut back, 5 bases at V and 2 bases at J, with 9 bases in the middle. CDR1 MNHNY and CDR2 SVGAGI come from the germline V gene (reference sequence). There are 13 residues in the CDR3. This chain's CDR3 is CASSRKGNYGYTF. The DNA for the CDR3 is TGTGCCAGCAGTAGAAAGGGAAACTATGGCTACACCTTC.

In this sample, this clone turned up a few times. The CDR3 nucleotides read TGCGCCAGCAGCTTCGACAGGGCAGGGGATACGCAGTATTTT. This codes for CASSFDRAGDTQYF. This chain connects TRBV5-1 to TRBJ2-3; 7 bases are a match to TRBD1. After removal of 2 bases from V and 6 bases from J, the junction contained 6 bases not matched to a gene. The CDR3 contains 14 residues. CDR1 and CDR2 (germline): SGHRS, YFSETQ.